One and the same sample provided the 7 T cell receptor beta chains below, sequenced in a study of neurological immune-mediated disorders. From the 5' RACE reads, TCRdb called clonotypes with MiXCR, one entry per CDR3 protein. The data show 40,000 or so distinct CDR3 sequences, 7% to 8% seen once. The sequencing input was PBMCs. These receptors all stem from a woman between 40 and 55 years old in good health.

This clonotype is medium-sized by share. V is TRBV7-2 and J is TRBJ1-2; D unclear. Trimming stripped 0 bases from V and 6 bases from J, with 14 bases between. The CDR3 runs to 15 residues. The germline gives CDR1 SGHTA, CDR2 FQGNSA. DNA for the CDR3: TGTGCCAGCAGCTTAGCGGCCAGCCTCTCGGATGGCTACACCTTC. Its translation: CASSLAASLSDGYTF.

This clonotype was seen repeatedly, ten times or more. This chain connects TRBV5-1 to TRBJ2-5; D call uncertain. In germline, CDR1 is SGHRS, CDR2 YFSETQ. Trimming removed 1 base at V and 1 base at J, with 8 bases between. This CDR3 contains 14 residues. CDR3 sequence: CASSLSGVQETQYF. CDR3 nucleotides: TGCGCCAGCAGCTTGTCGGGTGTCCAAGAGACCCAGTACTTC.

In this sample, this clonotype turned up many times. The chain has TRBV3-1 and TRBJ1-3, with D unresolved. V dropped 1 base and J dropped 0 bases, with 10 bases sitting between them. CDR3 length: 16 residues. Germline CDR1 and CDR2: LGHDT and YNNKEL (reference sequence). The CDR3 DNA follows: TGTGCCAGCAGCCAAGGCCTGGCAGACTCTGGAAACACCATATATTTT. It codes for CASSQGLADSGNTIYF.

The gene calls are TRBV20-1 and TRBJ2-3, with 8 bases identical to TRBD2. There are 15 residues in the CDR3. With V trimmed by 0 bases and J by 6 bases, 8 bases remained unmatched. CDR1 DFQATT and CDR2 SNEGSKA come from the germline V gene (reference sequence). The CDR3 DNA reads TGCAGTGCTAGAGATCTGGGGGTAGCGGGGGATACGCAGTATTTT. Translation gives CSARDLGVAGDTQYF.

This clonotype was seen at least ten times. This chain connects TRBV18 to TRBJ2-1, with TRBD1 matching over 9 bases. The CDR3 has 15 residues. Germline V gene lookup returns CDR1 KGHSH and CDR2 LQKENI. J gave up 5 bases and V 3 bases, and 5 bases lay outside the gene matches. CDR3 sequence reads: CASSPAGQGNNEQFF. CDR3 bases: TGTGCCAGCTCACCTGCGGGACAGGGAAACAATGAGCAGTTCTTC.

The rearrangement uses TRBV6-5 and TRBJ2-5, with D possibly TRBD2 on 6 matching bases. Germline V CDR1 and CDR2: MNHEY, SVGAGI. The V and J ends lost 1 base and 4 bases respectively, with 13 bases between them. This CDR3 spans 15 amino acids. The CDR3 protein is CASSYFLGGGETQYF. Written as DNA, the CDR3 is TGTGCCAGCAGTTACTTCCTCGGGGGTGGAGAGACCCAGTACTTC.

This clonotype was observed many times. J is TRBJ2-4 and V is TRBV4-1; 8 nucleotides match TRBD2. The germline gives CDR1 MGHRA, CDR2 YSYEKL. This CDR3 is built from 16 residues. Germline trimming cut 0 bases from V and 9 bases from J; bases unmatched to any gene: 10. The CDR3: CASSQEEVRGGGIQYF. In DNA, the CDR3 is TGCGCCAGCAGCCAAGAAGAGGTCCGGGGGGGTGGCATTCAGTACTTC.